This T cell receptor beta chain was recovered during a study of regulatory T cells in long-lasting Graves disease. Comments on this clonotype: Its antigen is not known. A read error may account for a junction end that differs from germline.

The CDR3 runs 14 residues. The germline CDR1 and CDR2 sequences are SNHLY and FYNNEI. General study findings and limits: A reduction in accuracy may have resulted from the small sample size. It was in persistent disease that TRBV28, TRBJ1-2 and TRBJ2-5 were favored.

Time point indicated: newly diagnosed GD, antithyroid drugs for less than 3 months. Construction of the TCR library relied on RNA isolated from PBMCs. Arm-PCR of CDR3 regions and iRepertoire HTBI primers were used to build TCR beta libraries. One entry per CDR3 protein results from TCRdb running MiXCR on the multiplex PCR reads. Of hundreds of thousands of distinct CDR3 sequences listed, approximately 15% are singletons. The data were also submitted as part of a second study, on T cells in Graves' hyperthyroidism and ophthalmopathy. From that second work: The hyperthyroidism patients had all been newly diagnosed, and their disease duration was under 2 months. Their ages ranged from 18 to 65 years.

The TCR was taken from a woman in her 30s with Graves disease. The rearrangement links TRBV2 to TRBJ1-1, with 8 bases that match TRBD1. Sequences were derived from peripheral blood mononuclear cells (PBMCs), sampled at new diagnosis, from a patient treated with antithyroid drugs. CDR3 coding DNA: TGCGCCAGCAGCCGGGACAGGCGGGACACTGAAGCTTTCTTT. Translating it yields CASSRDRRDTEAFF.